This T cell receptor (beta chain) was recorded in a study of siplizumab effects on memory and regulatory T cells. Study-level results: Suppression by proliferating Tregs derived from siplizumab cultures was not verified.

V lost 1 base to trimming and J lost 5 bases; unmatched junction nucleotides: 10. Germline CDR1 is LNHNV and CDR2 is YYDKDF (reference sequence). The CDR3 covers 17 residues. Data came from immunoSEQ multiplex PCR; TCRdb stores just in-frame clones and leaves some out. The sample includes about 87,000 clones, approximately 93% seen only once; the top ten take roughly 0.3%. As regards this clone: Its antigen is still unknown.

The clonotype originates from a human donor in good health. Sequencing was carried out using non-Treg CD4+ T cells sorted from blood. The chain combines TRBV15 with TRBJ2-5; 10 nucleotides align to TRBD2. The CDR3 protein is CATSRGGVAGGLETQYF. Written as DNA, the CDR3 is TGTGCCACCAGCAGAGGTGGAGTAGCGGGAGGTCTGGAGACCCAGTACTTC.